Listed below are T cell receptor beta chains from one sample, sequenced in a study of shared clonotypes between healthy human individuals. Profiled with immunoSEQ multiplex PCR; TCRdb holds only in-frame clones, not every one. The data show some 1 million clones, about 74% seen once. Input material: memory CD4+ T cells sorted from blood. The receptors derive from a man aged 18 to 30 in good health. CDR3s include the opening cysteine and the closing phenylalanine or tryptophan. D genes are given only for firm matches. Some rows have no size entry. The others give once, few or many, or a class for an expanded clone.

TRBV19,TRBD1,NA,TRBJ2-7,TGTGCCAGTAGATCGGGACAGGGGGGCGAGCAGTACTTC,CASRSGQGGEQYF
TRBV13,NA,NA,TRBJ2-5,TGTGCCAGCAGCCCCAGGCGGGGAGAGACCCAGTACTTC,CASSPRRGETQYF
TRBV4-1,NA,once,TRBJ2-2,TGCGCCAGCAGCTCCCCCGGGTGGACCCCTGGCGCCGGGGAGCTGTTTTTT,CASSSPGWTPGAGELFF
TRBV19,NA,NA,TRBJ2-2,TGTGCCAGCTCTATTCTAGACAGGGACTCCGGGGAGCTGTTTTTT,CASSILDRDSGELFF
TRBV4-1,NA,NA,TRBJ2-5,TGCGCCAGCAGCCAAGGGAGGGCAGGGGGTGGAGAGACCCAGTACTTC,CASSQGRAGGGETQYF
TRBV29-1,NA,NA,TRBJ2-1,TGCAGCGTTGAACAGGACCTCTTTAATGAGCAGTTCTTC,CSVEQDLFNEQFF
TRBV11-2,NA,NA,TRBJ2-7,TGTGCCAGCAGCTTACGAGCAATCTCCTACGAGCAGTACTTC,CASSLRAISYEQYF
TRBV29-1,NA,NA,TRBJ2-7,TGCAGCTCAGCCCACGGGCAGGGGGAGCAGTACTTC,CSSAHGQGEQYF
TRBV5-4,NA,NA,TRBJ2-7,TGTGCCAGCCGCTTGTGGCCAACGGGCTCCGAGCAGTACTTC,CASRLWPTGSEQYF
TRBV28,NA,NA,TRBJ1-5,TGTGCCACCTGGGCTGGAAATCAGCCCCAGCATTTT,CATWAGNQPQHF
TRBV2,TRBD1,NA,TRBJ1-4,TGTGCCAGCACAGGGGGATTAGGAGAAAAACTGTTTTTT,CASTGGLGEKLFF
TRBV5-4,TRBD2,NA,TRBJ2-1,TGTGCCAGCAGCTTTCTCCGGACTAGCGGGACCCAGAGCTCCTACAATGAGCAGTTCTTC,CASSFLRTSGTQSSYNEQFF
TRBV5-4,TRBD1,NA,TRBJ1-2,TGTGCCAGCAGCCTACAGGGGGCTGGTGGCTACACCTTC,CASSLQGAGGYTF
TRBV2,TRBD2,NA,TRBJ2-7,TGTGCCAGCAGTGAAAGTCGGGGGGGAAACTACGAGCAGTACTTC,CASSESRGGNYEQYF
TRBV7-6,NA,NA,TRBJ1-1,TGTGCCAGCAGCCGCTTTTCCGCGTTTAACACTGAAGCTTTCTTT,CASSRFSAFNTEAFF
TRBV19,TRBD1,NA,TRBJ1-5,TGTGCCAGTAGAAGACAGGGCGAGCGCAATCAGCCCCAGCATTTT,CASRRQGERNQPQHF
TRBV28,NA,NA,TRBJ1-4,TGTGCCAGCAGTTCAAGAGGGCCCAGTAATGAAAAACTGTTTTTT,CASSSRGPSNEKLFF
TRBV27,TRBD1,many,TRBJ1-4,TGTGCCTCGCAGGGGGTAGGTGAAAAACTGTTTTTT,CASQGVGEKLFF
TRBV6-5,NA,few,TRBJ1-1,TGTGCCAGCAGGACACAGGGTGGAAACACTGAAGCTTTCTTT,CASRTQGGNTEAFF
TRBV7-2,TRBD2,NA,TRBJ2-3,TGTGCCAGCAGCCAGGGACTAGCGTCGGATACGCAGTATTTT,CASSQGLASDTQYF
TRBV7-8,TRBD1,NA,TRBJ1-3,TGTGCCAGCAGAGGACAGGGCTCTGGAAACACCATATATTTT,CASRGQGSGNTIYF
TRBV10-3,TRBD2,NA,TRBJ2-6,TGTGCCACCACGCCTAGCGGGAGAGGAGCAGGGGCCAACGTCCTGACTTTC,CATTPSGRGAGANVLTF
TRBV21-1,NA,NA,TRBJ1-1,TGTGCCAGCAGCAAAGTTAGGGACAGGGATGTAGCTTTCTTT,CASSKVRDRDVAFF
TRBV19,TRBD1,NA,TRBJ1-1,TGTGCCAGTAGCGATACCGGGACAGGGCAAACCAAAGCTTTCTTT,CASSDTGTGQTKAFF
TRBV11-3,TRBD2,NA,TRBJ2-1,TGTGCCAGCAGCTTAGACTGGGAAGCGGGAGGGCAAGAGCAGTTCTTC,CASSLDWEAGGQEQFF
TRBV5-1,NA,NA,TRBJ2-3,TGCGCCAGCAGCCAAGGGGGAGGAGGAGATACGCAGTATTTT,CASSQGGGGDTQYF
TRBV6-6,NA,NA,TRBJ2-7,TGTGCCAGCAGTTACAGCAGTTACGAGCAGTACTTC,CASSYSSYEQYF
TRBV28,NA,NA,TRBJ1-2,TGTGCCAGCAGACTGGGGAGCACTAACTATGGCTACACCTTC,CASRLGSTNYGYTF
TRBV5-6,TRBD1,few,TRBJ2-1,TGTGCCAGCAGAAAAGGACAGGGTACCTACAATGAGCAGTTCTTC,CASRKGQGTYNEQFF
TRBV6-6,TRBD1,NA,TRBJ2-7,TGTGCCAGCAGCTACCGGACAGGGGTCTACGAGCAGTACTTC,CASSYRTGVYEQYF
TRBV5-8,NA,NA,TRBJ2-4,TGTGCCAGCAGCTTATGGCAGGGACTAGCCAAAAACATTCAGTACTTC,CASSLWQGLAKNIQYF
TRBV7-9,NA,NA,TRBJ2-7,TGTGCCAGCAGCCCCCGGGACAACGAGCAGTACTTC,CASSPRDNEQYF
TRBV18,NA,NA,TRBJ1-2,TGTGCCAGCTCACCTGAGGCCTATGGCTACACCTTC,CASSPEAYGYTF
TRBV11-2,NA,NA,TRBJ1-2,TGTGCCAGCAGCTCTATCAAAGGGGATCGTGGCTACACCTTC,CASSSIKGDRGYTF
TRBV14,TRBD1,NA,TRBJ2-2,TGTGCCAGCAGCCCGTGGACAGGGATTAACACCGGGGAGCTGTTTTTT,CASSPWTGINTGELFF
TRBV2,TRBD1,many,TRBJ1-1,TGTGCCAGCAGGATGGACAGGGCCAACACTGAAGCTTTCTTT,CASRMDRANTEAFF
TRBV4-3,NA,NA,TRBJ2-7,TGCGCCAGCAGCCAAGGGCCCATGGGTCAGGCACCCTACGAGCAGTACTTC,CASSQGPMGQAPYEQYF
TRBV2,NA,NA,TRBJ2-2,TGTGCCAGCAGGGGGCAGGGTCTGGGCGGGGAGCTGTTTTTT,CASRGQGLGGELFF
TRBV10-3,TRBD1,NA,TRBJ1-1,TGTGCCATCGGGTCACTGGACAGGGCCGGTTGGGGAGCTTTCTTT,CAIGSLDRAGWGAFF
TRBV10-3,TRBD2,NA,TRBJ2-1,TGTGCCATCACCAAATTAGCGGGAGGGCCCCTCGTCGAGCAGTTCTTC,CAITKLAGGPLVEQFF
TRBV4-3,TRBD2,NA,TRBJ2-1,TGCGCCAGCAGCCCGGGGACTAGCGGTCCTTACTCGCAGTTCTTC,CASSPGTSGPYSQFF
TRBV18,TRBD2,NA,TRBJ2-7,TGTGCCAGCTCACCGTCGCGCGGGGGTGTCTACGAGCAGTACTTC,CASSPSRGGVYEQYF
TRBV27,NA,NA,TRBJ2-3,TGTGCCAGCAGTTTCGGTGCAACAGATACGCAGTATTTT,CASSFGATDTQYF
TRBV19,NA,NA,TRBJ2-4,TGTGCCAGTCAAACGGACAGGAGGGGCATTCAGTACTTC,CASQTDRRGIQYF
TRBV5-1,NA,NA,TRBJ2-5,TGCGCCAGCAGCTTGGGGCCGGGACCAGAGACCCAGTACTTC,CASSLGPGPETQYF
TRBV5-6,TRBD1,NA,TRBJ1-4,TGTGCCAGCAGCCGACAGGGGGAAGAAAAACTGTTTTTT,CASSRQGEEKLFF
TRBV7-8,TRBD1,NA,TRBJ2-7,TGTGCCAGCAGCCTACGGGACAGGGGCCACGAGCAGTACTTC,CASSLRDRGHEQYF
TRBV10-3,NA,NA,TRBJ1-1,TGTGCCATCAGTGATCAAGGAGATGCTGAAGCTTTCTTT,CAISDQGDAEAFF
TRBV6-1,TRBD2,NA,TRBJ2-1,TGTGCCACTGGATCTCTAGCGGGAGCCAATGAGCAGTTCTTC,CATGSLAGANEQFF
TRBV2,NA,NA,TRBJ2-3,TGTGCCAGCAGTCCGGGGTTTCGCACAGATACGCAGTATTTT,CASSPGFRTDTQYF
TRBV2,NA,NA,TRBJ2-7,TGTGCCAGCAGTGAAGGAGGAAAGTTTTCCGTTGATAGCTCCTACGAGCAGTACTTC,CASSEGGKFSVDSSYEQYF